This T cell receptor beta chain was profiled in a study of blood T cell repertoires in COVID-19 (dated by TCRdb to about 2020). Looking at the study overall: Samples covering the acute and convalescent phases of COVID-19 were provided by collaborators in the United States, Italy and Spain. The prospective study material was composed of cDNA or gDNA derived from T cells, B-cell-depleted T cells, or PBMCs. Deeply sampled blood TCRbeta repertoires from subjects exposed to, actively infected with, or recovered from COVID-19 were included in the dataset. The repertoires were released in a freely available public database intended as a resource for research on the immune response to SARS-CoV-2. The samples were drawn from the first 160 participants of the ongoing ImmuneRACE study and from some 1,300 subjects provided by 6 global collaborators. A de-identified subject ID, COVID-19 status, age in years and sex were almost always included in the sample metadata. Where available, HLA class I and class II types were obtained from metadata supplied by the sample provider rather than from assay-based typing. General conclusions and limits of the study: Clinical and demographic metadata were provided uncurated, with the amount varying by source and participant.

In the prospective study, participants were roughly 18 to 89 years old, resided in under 30 geographic areas of the United States, and were enrolled through a virtual design. Cohort assignment in the prospective study relied on participant-reported clinical history from a screening survey and a study questionnaire. Recovered participants in ImmuneRACE Cohort 3 were defined as having two consecutive negative NP/OP PCR tests, clearance from a healthcare professional, or resolution of symptoms. Each participant in the prospective study had whole blood, serum and a nasopharyngeal or oropharyngeal swab collected by mobile phlebotomists. Additional blood draws and questionnaires over a roughly two-month period could optionally be provided by prospective study participants. Before DNA extraction, blood samples from the prospective study were shipped at room temperature or frozen. As concerns this clone: It lacks a known antigen. Base qualities are not recorded, but no much larger clone differs from it by a single base.

For CDR1 and CDR2, the germline V gene lists ENHRY and SYGVKD. Compared with germline, V lacks 2 bases and J lacks 6 bases; bases without a gene match: 6. CDR3 length: 15 amino acids, cysteine to phenylalanine. Only CDR3 DNA remains: 45 bases, in frame from the first base. TCRbeta CDR3 regions were amplified from genomic DNA using the immunoSEQ Assay, a bias-controlled multiplex PCR. Per the authors' processing: The number of nucleated cells in each sample was estimated by amplification of reference gene primers within the assay. Sequence reads were collapsed and filtered to measure the absolute abundance of every unique TCRbeta CDR3 rearrangement. For each sample, productive Simpson clonality was calculated by taking the square root of Simpson's diversity index across productive rearrangements. TCRdb carries this immuneACCESS record with in-frame sequences only. Its versions omit some clonotypes, under half of them owing to an unresolved V gene in the studies checked, with the rest unexplained. The V and J calls and clone size were taken over from that table, and D and trimming were inferred from the DNA. The sample profile shows some 250,000 clones; more than 75% of them were found once. The ten largest make up 15% to 18% of the sample.

This TCR was recovered from a man between 18 and 29 years old who had recovered from COVID-19. Sample: PBMCs or T cells enriched from blood (not recorded which). This chain is built from TRBV10-3 and TRBJ1-5, with 8 central nucleotides matching TRBD1. The nucleotide sequence reads as follows: TGTGCCATCAGTGAGACGGACAGGGACCGTCAGCCCCAGCATTTT. This translates into CAISETDRDRQPQHF.